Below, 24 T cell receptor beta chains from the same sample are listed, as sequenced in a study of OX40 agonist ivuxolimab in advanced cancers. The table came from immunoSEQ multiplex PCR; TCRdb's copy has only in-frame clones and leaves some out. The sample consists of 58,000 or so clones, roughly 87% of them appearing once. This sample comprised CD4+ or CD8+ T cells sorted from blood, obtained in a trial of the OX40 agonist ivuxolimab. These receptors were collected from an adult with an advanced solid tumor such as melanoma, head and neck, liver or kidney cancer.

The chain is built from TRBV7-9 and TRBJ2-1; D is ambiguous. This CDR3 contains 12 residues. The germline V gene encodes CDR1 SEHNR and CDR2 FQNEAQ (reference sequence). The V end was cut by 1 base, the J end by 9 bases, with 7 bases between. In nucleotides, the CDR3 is TGTGCCAGCAGCTTAGTCGGTCGTGAGCAGTTCTTC. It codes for CASSLVGREQFF.

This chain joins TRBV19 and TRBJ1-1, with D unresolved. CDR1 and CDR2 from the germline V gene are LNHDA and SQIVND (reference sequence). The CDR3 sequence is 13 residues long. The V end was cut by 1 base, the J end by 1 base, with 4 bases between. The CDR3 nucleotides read TGTGCCAGTAGTATAGGGAAGAACACTGAAGCTTTCTTT. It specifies CASSIGKNTEAFF.

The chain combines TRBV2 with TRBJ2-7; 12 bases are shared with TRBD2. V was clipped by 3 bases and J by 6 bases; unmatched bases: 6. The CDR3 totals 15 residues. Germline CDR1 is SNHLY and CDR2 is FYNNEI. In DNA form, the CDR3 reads TGTGCCAGCAGTGACCTAGCGGGAGGGCCCCTCGAGCAGTACTTC. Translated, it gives CASSDLAGGPLEQYF. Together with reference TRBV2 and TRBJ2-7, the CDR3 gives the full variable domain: EPEVTQTPSHQVTQMGQEVILRCVPISNHLYFYWYRQILGQKVEFLVSFYNNEISEKSEIFDDQFSVERPDGSNFTLKIRSTKLEDSAMYFCASSDLAGGPLEQYFGPGTRLTVT.

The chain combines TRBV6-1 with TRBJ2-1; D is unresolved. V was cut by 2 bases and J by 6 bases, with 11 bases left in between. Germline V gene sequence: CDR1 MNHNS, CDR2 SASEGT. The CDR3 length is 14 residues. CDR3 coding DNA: TGTGCCAGCAGTGAACGCAGGTCGGCCAATGAGCAGTTCTTC. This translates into CASSERRSANEQFF.

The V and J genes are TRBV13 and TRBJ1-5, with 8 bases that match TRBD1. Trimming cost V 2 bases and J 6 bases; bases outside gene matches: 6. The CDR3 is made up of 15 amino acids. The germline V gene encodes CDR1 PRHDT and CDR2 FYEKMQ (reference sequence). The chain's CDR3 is CASSLQGAPFQPQHF. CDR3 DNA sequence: TGTGCCAGCAGCTTACAGGGGGCCCCATTTCAGCCCCAGCATTTT.

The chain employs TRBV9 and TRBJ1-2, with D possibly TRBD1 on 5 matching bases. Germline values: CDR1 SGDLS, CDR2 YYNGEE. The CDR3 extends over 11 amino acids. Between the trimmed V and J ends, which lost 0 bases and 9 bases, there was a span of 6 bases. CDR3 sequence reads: CASSVGGSYTF. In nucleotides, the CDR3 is TGTGCCAGCAGCGTAGGGGGCAGCTACACCTTC.

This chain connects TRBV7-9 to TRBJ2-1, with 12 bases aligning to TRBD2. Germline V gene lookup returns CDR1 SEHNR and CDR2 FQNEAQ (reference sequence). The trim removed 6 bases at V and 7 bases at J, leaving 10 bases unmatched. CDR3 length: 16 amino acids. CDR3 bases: TGTGCCAGCAGGTCCGGACTAGCGGGATTATGGAATGAGCAGTTCTTC. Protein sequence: CASRSGLAGLWNEQFF.

CDR3 in amino acids: CASSLADRGGAAFF. DNA for the CDR3: TGCGCCAGCAGCTTGGCCGACAGGGGAGGCGCAGCTTTCTTT. The rearrangement links TRBV5-1 to TRBJ1-1; 8 bases agree with TRBD1. The CDR3 consists of 14 residues. In germline, CDR1 is SGHRS, CDR2 YFSETQ. V was clipped by 0 bases and J by 10 bases; unmatched bases: 8.

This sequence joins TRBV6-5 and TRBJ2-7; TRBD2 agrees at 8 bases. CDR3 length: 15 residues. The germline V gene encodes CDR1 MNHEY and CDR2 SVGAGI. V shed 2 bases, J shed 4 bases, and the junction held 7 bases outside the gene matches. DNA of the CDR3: TGTGCCAGCAGTTACGGGTCTAGCGGGTATTACGAGCAGTACTTC. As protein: CASSYGSSGYYEQYF.

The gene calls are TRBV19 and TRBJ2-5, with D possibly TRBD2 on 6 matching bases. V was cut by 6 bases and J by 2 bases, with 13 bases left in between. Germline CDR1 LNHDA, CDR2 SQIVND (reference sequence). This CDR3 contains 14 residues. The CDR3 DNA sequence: TGTGCCAGTAGCCCTCCGGCGGGGCAAGAGACCCAGTACTTC. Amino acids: CASSPPAGQETQYF.

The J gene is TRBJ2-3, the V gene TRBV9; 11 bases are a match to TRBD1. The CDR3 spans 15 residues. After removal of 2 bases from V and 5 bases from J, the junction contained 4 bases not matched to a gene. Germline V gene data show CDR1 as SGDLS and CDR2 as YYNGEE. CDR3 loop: CASSVGTGGRDTQYF. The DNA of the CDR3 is TGTGCCAGCAGCGTTGGGACAGGGGGGAGAGATACGCAGTATTTT.

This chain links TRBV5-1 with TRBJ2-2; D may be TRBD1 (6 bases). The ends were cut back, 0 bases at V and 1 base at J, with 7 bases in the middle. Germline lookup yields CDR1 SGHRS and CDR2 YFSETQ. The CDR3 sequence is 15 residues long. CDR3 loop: CASSLGDMNTGELFF. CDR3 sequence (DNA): TGCGCCAGCAGCTTGGGGGACATGAACACCGGGGAGCTGTTTTTT. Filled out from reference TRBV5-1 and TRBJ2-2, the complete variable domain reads KAGVTQTPRYLIKTRGQQVTLSCSPISGHRSVSWYQQTPGQGLQFLFEYFSETQRNKGNFPGRFSGRQFSNSRSEMNVSTLELGDSALYLCASSLGDMNTGELFFGEGSRLTVL.

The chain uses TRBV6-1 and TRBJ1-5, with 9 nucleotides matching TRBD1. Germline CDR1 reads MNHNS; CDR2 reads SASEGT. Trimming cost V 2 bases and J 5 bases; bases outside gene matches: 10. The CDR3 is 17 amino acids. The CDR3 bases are TGTGCCAGCAGTGAAAGCTCAATGGGACAGGGCGATCAGCCCCAGCATTTT. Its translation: CASSESSMGQGDQPQHF.

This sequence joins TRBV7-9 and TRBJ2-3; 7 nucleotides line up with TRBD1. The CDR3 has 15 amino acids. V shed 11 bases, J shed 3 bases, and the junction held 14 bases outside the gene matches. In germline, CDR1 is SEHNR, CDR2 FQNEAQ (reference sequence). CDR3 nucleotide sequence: TGTGCCGTCGGGGCTCACAGGGGATGGACAGATACGCAGTATTTT. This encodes CAVGAHRGWTDTQYF.

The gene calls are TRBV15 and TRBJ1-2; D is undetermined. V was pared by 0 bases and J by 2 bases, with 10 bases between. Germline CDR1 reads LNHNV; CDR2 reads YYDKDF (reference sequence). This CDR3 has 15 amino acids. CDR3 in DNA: TGTGCCACCAGCAGAGATATGTTACAGAACTATGGCTACACCTTC. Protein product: CATSRDMLQNYGYTF.

The CDR3 DNA follows: TGTGCCAGTAGTATTGGACTTACTTACAATGAGCAGTTCTTC. Encoded protein: CASSIGLTYNEQFF. The genes are TRBV19 and TRBJ2-1, with D possibly matching TRBD2 (5 bases). V was trimmed by 3 bases and J by 4 bases, leaving 10 bases between them. Germline V gene sequence: CDR1 LNHDA, CDR2 SQIVND (reference sequence). The CDR3 is 14 amino acids.

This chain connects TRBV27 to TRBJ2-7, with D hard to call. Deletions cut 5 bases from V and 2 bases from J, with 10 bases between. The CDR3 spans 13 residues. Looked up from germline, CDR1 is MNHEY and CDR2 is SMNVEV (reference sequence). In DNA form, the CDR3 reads TGTGCCAGCAGTAGACGGCAAACCTACGAGCAGTACTTC. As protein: CASSRRQTYEQYF.

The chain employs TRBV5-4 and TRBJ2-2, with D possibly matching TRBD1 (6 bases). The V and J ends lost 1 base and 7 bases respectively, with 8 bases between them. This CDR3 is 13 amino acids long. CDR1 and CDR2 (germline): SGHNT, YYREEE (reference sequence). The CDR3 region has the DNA TGTGCCAGCAGCTTGAACAGGGTCGGGGAGCTGTTTTTT. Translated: CASSLNRVGELFF.

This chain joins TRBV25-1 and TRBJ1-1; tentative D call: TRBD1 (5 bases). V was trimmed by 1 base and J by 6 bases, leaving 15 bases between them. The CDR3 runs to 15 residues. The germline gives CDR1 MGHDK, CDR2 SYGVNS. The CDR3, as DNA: TGTGCCAGCAGTGAATCCTCGGAACACAGGTCTGAAGCTTTCTTT. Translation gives CASSESSEHRSEAFF.

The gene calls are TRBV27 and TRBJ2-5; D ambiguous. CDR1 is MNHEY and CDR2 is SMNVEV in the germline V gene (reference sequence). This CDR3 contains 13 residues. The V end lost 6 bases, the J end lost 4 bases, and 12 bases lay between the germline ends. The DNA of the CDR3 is TGTGCCAGCAGCCTATTTGTCGGAGAGACCCAGTACTTC. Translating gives CASSLFVGETQYF.

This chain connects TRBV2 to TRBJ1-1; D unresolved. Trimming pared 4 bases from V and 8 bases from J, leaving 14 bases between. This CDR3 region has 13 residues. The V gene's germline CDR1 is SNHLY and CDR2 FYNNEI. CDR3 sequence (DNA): TGTGCCAGCAGTGGTCGGTGGACGGCAGAAGCTTTCTTT. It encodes CASSGRWTAEAFF. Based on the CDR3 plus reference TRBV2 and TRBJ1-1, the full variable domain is EPEVTQTPSHQVTQMGQEVILRCVPISNHLYFYWYRQILGQKVEFLVSFYNNEISEKSEIFDDQFSVERPDGSNFTLKIRSTKLEDSAMYFCASSGRWTAEAFFGQGTRLTVV.

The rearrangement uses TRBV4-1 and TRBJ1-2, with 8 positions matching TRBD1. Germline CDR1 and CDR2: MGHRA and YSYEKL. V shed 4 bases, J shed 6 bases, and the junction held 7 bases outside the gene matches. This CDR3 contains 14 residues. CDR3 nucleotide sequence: TGCGCCAGCAGCCCCGTGACAGGGGTAGATGGCTACACCTTC. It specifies CASSPVTGVDGYTF.

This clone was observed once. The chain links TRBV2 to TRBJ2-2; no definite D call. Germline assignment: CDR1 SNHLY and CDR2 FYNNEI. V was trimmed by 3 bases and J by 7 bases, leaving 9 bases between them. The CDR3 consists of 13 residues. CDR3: CASSDMGGGELFF. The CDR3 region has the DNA TGTGCCAGCAGTGATATGGGCGGCGGGGAGCTGTTTTTT.

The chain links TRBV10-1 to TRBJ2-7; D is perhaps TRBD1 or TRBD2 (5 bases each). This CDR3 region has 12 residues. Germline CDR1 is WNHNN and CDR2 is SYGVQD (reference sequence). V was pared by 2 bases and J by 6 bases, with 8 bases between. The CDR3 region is CASSEGGSEQYF. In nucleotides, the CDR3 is TGCGCCAGCAGTGAGGGGGGAAGCGAGCAGTACTTC.